A selection of T cell receptor beta chains follows, all from one sample in a study of brain T cells in children with intractable seizures. The protocol was immunoSEQ multiplex PCR, while the TCRdb copy is restricted to in-frame clones and leaves out a portion. The sample shows a few hundred thousand clones, over 90% of them seen only once. The sequences come from peripheral blood, collected more than 4 months after surgery. These receptors originate from a boy younger than two with tuberous sclerosis and intractable seizures. Each CDR3 is given with its conserved first and last residue. D genes are given only for firm matches. A row's size may be missing; if present it is once, few, many or a size class.

v_call: TRBV5-1
clone_size: .
j_call: TRBJ1-3
d_call: .
cdr3_aa: CASSLENRNSGNTIYF
cdr3_nt: TGCGCCAGCAGCTTGGAAAATAGGAACTCTGGAAACACCATATATTTT

v_call: TRBV28
clone_size: once
j_call: TRBJ1-6
d_call: .
cdr3_aa: CASSFSAPLHF
cdr3_nt: TGTGCCAGCAGTTTCTCCGCACCCCTCCACTTT

v_call: TRBV12-5
clone_size: .
j_call: TRBJ1-5
d_call: TRBD1
cdr3_aa: CASGLVLDRGSQPQHF
cdr3_nt: TGTGCTAGTGGTTTGGTACTGGACAGGGGGTCTCAGCCCCAGCATTTT

v_call: TRBV13
clone_size: .
j_call: TRBJ1-5
d_call: .
cdr3_aa: CASSLGPGAVNQPQHF
cdr3_nt: TGTGCCAGCAGCTTGGGCCCGGGGGCGGTGAATCAGCCCCAGCATTTT

v_call: TRBV30
clone_size: .
j_call: TRBJ2-2
d_call: TRBD2
cdr3_aa: CAWTGRAGELFF
cdr3_nt: TGTGCCTGGACGGGGAGGGCCGGGGAGCTGTTTTTT

v_call: TRBV19
clone_size: .
j_call: TRBJ2-1
d_call: .
cdr3_aa: CASSIVSRVKSSYNEQFF
cdr3_nt: TGTGCCAGTAGTATTGTCTCGAGAGTTAAGAGCTCCTACAATGAGCAGTTCTTC

v_call: TRBV12-1
clone_size: .
j_call: TRBJ2-1
d_call: .
cdr3_aa: CASSNSGGVGNEQFF
cdr3_nt: TGTGCCAGCAGTAATTCTGGCGGGGTGGGGAATGAGCAGTTCTTC

v_call: TRBV20-1
clone_size: .
j_call: TRBJ1-4
d_call: .
cdr3_aa: CSASGGLTANEKLFF
cdr3_nt: TGCAGTGCTAGTGGGGGGCTTACAGCTAATGAAAAACTGTTTTTT

v_call: TRBV11-3
clone_size: .
j_call: TRBJ2-3
d_call: .
cdr3_aa: CASSSRQVPGTDTQYF
cdr3_nt: TGTGCCAGCAGCTCCCGACAGGTGCCCGGCACAGATACGCAGTATTTT

v_call: TRBV11-1
clone_size: .
j_call: TRBJ2-1
d_call: .
cdr3_aa: CASSLGVSYNEQFF
cdr3_nt: TGTGCCAGCAGCTTAGGCGTCAGCTACAATGAGCAGTTCTTC

v_call: TRBV5-1
clone_size: .
j_call: TRBJ1-2
d_call: TRBD1
cdr3_aa: CASSAWTGTNYGYTF
cdr3_nt: TGCGCCAGCAGCGCCTGGACAGGTACGAACTATGGCTACACCTTC

v_call: TRBV27
clone_size: .
j_call: TRBJ2-2
d_call: .
cdr3_aa: CASSPLARGSRVTGELFF
cdr3_nt: TGTGCCAGCAGCCCCCTCGCTAGAGGGAGCAGGGTCACCGGGGAGCTGTTTTTT

v_call: TRBV9
clone_size: once
j_call: TRBJ1-3
d_call: TRBD1
cdr3_aa: CASSVPGGENTIYF
cdr3_nt: TGTGCCAGCAGCGTACCAGGGGGCGAAAACACCATATATTTT